The clone carrying this T cell receptor beta chain was detected only once. In the original workflow: The authors estimated nucleated cell counts from reference gene primer amplification. Sequenced by immunoSEQ multiplex PCR; TCRdb stores in-frame clones only, minus some. V, J and clone size are those of that table, while D and trimming were read from the DNA. The profile shows roughly 240,000 clones, about 88% of them singletons. This sample was included in a study of blood T cell repertoires in COVID-19. For the study at large: COVID-19 samples, acute and convalescent, were from the United States, Italy and Spain. Sample material is recorded as cDNA or gDNA derived from T cells, B-cell-depleted T cells, or PBMCs.

Germline CDR1 is ENHRY and CDR2 is SYGVKD. This CDR3 comprises 12 residues. V was clipped by 3 bases and J by 11 bases, with 11 bases between them. The sequencing input was peripheral blood. The TCR comes from a man in his late teens or twenties with active or convalescent COVID-19. The chain is built from TRBV10-3 and TRBJ2-1; D is undetermined. This CDR3 reads CAISDVSGQQFF. The DNA for the CDR3 is TGTGCCATCAGTGATGTCAGTGGTCAGCAGTTCTTC.